This T cell receptor (beta chain) was recorded in a study of T-cell reconstitution after alpha-beta-depleted transplantation in children. The CDR3 sequence is 16 residues long. V was pared by 0 bases and J by 0 bases, with 8 bases between. CDR1 is LGHDT, CDR2 YNNKEL, per germline (reference sequence). For TCRbeta, the library was prepared with unique molecular identifiers. TCRdb reanalysed the PCR reads using MiXCR and keeps one entry per CDR3 protein. The top ten clones hold 13% of a sample with 190,000 or so distinct CDR3 sequences, more than 12% of them seen once. This clonotype came up many times.

The clonotype comes from a human donor who donated a stem cell graft to a child with acute lymphoblastic leukemia. The J gene is TRBJ2-2, the V gene TRBV3-1; D is ambiguous. The material was PBMCs from the stem cell graft donor, obtained from the stem cell graft. Written as DNA, the CDR3 is TGTGCCAGCAGCCAAGATCGGGCAGCGAACACCGGGGAGCTGTTTTTT. This sequence encodes CASSQDRAANTGELFF. Supplemented by reference TRBV3-1 and TRBJ2-2, the full variable domain reads DTAVSQTPKYLVTQMGNDKSIKCEQNLGHDTMYWYKQDSKKFLKIMFSYNNKELIINETVPNRFSPKSPDKAHLNLHINSLELGDSAVYFCASSQDRAANTGELFFGEGSRLTVL.